A single T cell receptor (beta chain) is shown here with its context. Compared with germline, one end of the junction differs, possibly owing to a read error. This record belongs to a study of T-cell reconstitution after alpha-beta-depleted transplantation in children. Germline CDR1 MGHRA, CDR2 YSYEKL. This CDR3 is 15 amino acids long. A library of TCRbeta sequences, prepared with unique molecular identifiers, was generated. TCRdb fed the PCR reads into MiXCR, producing one record per CDR3 protein. The sample lists some 600,000 distinct CDR3 sequences; 15% to 20% were seen once. Sequences were derived from PBMCs from the stem cell graft donor, sampled from the stem cell graft. This receptor was obtained from a human donor who donated a stem cell graft to a child with acute myeloid leukemia. V is TRBV4-1 and J is TRBJ2-2, with D tentatively TRBD2 (5 bases). CDR3 in amino acids: CASSQDPGNAGELFF. CDR3 nucleotide sequence: TGCGCCAGCAGCCAAGATCCCGGGAACGCCGGGGAGCTGTTTTTT.